This T cell receptor beta chain was recovered during a study of control samples from healthy donors and cancer patients. This clone was observed once. CDR1 is MNHEY and CDR2 is SVGEGT in the germline V gene. This CDR3 region has 14 residues. The germline V and J ends were trimmed by 2 bases and 6 bases, with 13 bases remaining between them. Using immunoSEQ multiplex PCR, the repertoire was profiled, and TCRdb retains in-frame clones only, with some absent. The data show around 70,000 clones, about 89% seen once. V is TRBV6-2 or TRBV6-3 and J is TRBJ1-1, with D perhaps TRBD1 (5 bases). Material: PBMCs. The receptor was isolated from a woman in her 50s with colorectal cancer. CDR3 loop: CASSYGGKIPEAFF. The CDR3 coding sequence is TGTGCCAGCAGTTACGGGGGTAAAATCCCTGAAGCTTTCTTT.